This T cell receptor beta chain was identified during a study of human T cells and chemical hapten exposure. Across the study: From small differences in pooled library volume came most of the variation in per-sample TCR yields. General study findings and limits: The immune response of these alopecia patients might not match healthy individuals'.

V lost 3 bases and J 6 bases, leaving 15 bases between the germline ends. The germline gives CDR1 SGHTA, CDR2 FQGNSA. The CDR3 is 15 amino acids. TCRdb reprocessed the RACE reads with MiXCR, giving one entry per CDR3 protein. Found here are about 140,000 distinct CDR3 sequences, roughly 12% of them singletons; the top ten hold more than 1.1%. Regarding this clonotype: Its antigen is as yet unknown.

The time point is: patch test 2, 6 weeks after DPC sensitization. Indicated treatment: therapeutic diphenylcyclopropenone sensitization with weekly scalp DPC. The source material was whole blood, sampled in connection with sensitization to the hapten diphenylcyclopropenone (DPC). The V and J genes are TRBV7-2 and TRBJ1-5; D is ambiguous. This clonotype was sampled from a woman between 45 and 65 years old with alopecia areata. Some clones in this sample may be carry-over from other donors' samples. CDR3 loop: CASSLGAPLRQPQHF. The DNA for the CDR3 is TGTGCCAGCAGCTTGGGCGCGCCTCTCCGTCAGCCCCAGCATTTT.